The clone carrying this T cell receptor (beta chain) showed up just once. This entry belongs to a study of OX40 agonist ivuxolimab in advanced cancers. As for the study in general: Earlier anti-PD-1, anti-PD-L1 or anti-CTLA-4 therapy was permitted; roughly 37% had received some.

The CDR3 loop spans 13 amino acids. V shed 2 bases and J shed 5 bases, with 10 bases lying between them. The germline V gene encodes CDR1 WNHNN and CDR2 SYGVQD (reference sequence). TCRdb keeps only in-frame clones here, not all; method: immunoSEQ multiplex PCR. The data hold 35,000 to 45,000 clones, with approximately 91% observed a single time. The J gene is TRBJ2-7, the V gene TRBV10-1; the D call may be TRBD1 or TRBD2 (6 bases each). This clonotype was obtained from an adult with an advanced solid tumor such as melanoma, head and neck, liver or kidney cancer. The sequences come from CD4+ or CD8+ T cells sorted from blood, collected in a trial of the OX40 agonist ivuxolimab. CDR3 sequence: CASSEGGDNEQYF. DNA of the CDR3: TGCGCCAGCAGTGAGGGAGGGGACAACGAGCAGTACTTC.